The present T cell receptor beta chain was sequenced within a study of shared T cell receptors in the human thymus. This clone was picked up one time. Some clones are missing from TCRdb's copy, which holds only in-frame ones; the method was immunoSEQ multiplex PCR. Counted here are about 660,000 clones, 88% occurring once; the ten biggest clones make up roughly 0.0097%. CDR1 and CDR2 (germline): SGHRS, YFSETQ. V dropped 3 bases and J dropped 0; count of bases not matched to a gene: 3. The CDR3 consists of 16 residues. This same sample was also part of a study on human thymus T cells. That report adds: The donors were infants in Finland with congenital heart defects, otherwise immunologically healthy. The thymus tissue came from resections taken during corrective heart surgery.

This TCR was sampled from a boy younger than two with a congenital heart defect. J is TRBJ2-3 and V is TRBV5-1, with 11 nucleotides matching TRBD2. Sequencing input: thymocytes. CDR3 region: CASSYIAGGSTDTQYF. CDR3 bases: TGCGCCAGCAGCTACATAGCGGGAGGGAGCACAGATACGCAGTATTTT.